A single T cell receptor (beta chain) is shown here with its context. No antigen is known for it. Primed by a sample-barcoded 5' primer and a J-beta primer mix, a second PCR proceeded for about 6 to 12 cycles. Through a template-switch adaptor with 12 random nucleotides, each cDNA molecule received a tag. From the 5' RACE reads, TCRdb called clonotypes with MiXCR, one entry per CDR3 protein. The sample records roughly 550,000 distinct CDR3 sequences, about 24% being singletons. Per the germline V gene, CDR1 is LGHNA and CDR2 is YSLEER. The CDR3 length is 16 residues. Trimming took off 7 bases at V and 1 base at J, with 19 bases between the two ends. The data belong to a study of blood T cells in healthy people across ages. Broader study findings: There was no known CMV status for donors, so expanded clonotype changes were possibly confounded. In long-lived donors, naive CD4+ cell counts and diversity exceeded those of aged donors. PBMCs that were unsorted prevented a conclusive naive versus antigen-experienced comparison.

These data were also reused for a study on T cells of mothers and their children.

The sample was blood. The sequence derives from a boy aged 10-17 years in good health. The rearrangement joins TRBV4-3 to TRBJ2-5; no reliable D call. The CDR3 DNA follows: TGCGCCAGCACCCGAGGCCCCCCCGGGCTCCAAGAGACCCAGTACTTC. Its translation is CASTRGPPGLQETQYF.